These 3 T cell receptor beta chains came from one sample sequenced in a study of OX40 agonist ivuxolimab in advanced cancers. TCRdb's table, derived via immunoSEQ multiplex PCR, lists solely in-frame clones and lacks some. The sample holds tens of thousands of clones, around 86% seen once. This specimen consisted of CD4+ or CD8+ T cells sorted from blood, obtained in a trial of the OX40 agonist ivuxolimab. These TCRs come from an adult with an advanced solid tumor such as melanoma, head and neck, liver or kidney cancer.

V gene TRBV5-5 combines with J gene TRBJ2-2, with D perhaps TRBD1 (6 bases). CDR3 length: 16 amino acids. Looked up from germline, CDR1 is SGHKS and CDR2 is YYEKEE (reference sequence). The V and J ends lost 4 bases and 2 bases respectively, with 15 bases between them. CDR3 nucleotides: TGTGCCAGCAGCAGTACGGGACACCCCAACACCGGGGAGCTGTTTTTT. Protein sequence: CASSSTGHPNTGELFF.

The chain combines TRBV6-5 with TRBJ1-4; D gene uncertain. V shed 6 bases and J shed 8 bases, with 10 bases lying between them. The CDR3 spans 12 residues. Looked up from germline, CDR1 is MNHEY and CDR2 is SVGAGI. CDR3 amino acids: CASSSNTEKLFF. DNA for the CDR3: TGTGCCAGCAGCAGCAACACCGAAAAACTGTTTTTT.

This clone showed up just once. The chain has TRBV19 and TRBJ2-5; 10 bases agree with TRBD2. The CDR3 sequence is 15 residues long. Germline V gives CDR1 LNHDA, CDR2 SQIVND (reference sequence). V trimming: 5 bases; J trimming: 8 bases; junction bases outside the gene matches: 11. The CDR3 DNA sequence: TGTGCCAGTAGTCCCTGGCTAGCGGGGGAGGTTACCCAGTACTTC. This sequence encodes CASSPWLAGEVTQYF.